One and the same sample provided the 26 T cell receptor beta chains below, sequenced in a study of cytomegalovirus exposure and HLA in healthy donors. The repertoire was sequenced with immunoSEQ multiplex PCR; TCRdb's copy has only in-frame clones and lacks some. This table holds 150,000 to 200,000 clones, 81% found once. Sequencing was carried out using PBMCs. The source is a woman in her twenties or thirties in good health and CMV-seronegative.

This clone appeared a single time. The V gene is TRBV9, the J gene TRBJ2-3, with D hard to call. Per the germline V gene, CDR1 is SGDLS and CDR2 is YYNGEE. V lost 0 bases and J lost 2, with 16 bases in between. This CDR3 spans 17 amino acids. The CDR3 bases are TGTGCCAGCAGCGTAGAGGTCAGCAGGCGACCCACAGATACGCAGTATTTT. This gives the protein CASSVEVSRRPTDTQYF.

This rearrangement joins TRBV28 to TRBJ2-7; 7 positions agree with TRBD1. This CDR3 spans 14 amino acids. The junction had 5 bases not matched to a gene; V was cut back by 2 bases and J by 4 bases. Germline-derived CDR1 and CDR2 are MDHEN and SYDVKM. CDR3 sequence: CASSLTGVRYEQYF. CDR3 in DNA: TGTGCCAGCAGTTTAACAGGGGTTCGGTACGAGCAGTACTTC.

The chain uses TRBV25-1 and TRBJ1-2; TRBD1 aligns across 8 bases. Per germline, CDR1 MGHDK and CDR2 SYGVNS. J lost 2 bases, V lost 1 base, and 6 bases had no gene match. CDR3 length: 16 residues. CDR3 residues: CASSEFLAGGNYGYTF. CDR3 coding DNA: TGTGCCAGCAGTGAATTTCTGGCAGGGGGCAACTATGGCTACACCTTC.

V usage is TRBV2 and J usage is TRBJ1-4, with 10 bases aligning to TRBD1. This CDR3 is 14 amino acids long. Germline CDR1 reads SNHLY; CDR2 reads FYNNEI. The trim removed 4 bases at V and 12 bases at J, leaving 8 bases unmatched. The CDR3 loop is CASSGRDRGYELFF. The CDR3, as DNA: TGTGCCAGCAGTGGACGGGACAGGGGCTATGAACTGTTTTTT.

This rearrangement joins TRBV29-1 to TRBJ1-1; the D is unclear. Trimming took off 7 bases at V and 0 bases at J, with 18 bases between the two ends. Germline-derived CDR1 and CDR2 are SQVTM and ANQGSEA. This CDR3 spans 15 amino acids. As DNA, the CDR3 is TGCAGCGCCCCCGGCGGGCCCACTATGAACACTGAAGCTTTCTTT. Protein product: CSAPGGPTMNTEAFF. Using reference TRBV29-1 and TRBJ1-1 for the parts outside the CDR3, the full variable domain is SAVISQKPSRDICQRGTSLTIQCQVDSQVTMMFWYRQQPGQSLTLIATANQGSEATYESGFVIDKFPISRPNLTFSTLTVSNMSPEDSSIYLCSAPGGPTMNTEAFFGQGTRLTVV.

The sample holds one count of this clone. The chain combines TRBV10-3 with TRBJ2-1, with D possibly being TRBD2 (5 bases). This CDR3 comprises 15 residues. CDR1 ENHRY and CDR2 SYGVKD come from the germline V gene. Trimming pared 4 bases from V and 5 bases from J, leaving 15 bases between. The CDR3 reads CAISVDYLTDNEQFF. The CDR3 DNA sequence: TGTGCCATCAGTGTCGACTACCTCACTGACAATGAGCAGTTCTTC.

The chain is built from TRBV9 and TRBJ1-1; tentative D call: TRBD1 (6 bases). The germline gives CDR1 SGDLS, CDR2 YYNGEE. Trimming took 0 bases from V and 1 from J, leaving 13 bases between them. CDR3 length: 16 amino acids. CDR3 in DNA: TGTGCCAGCAGCGTAGGTCCAGGGGCGTCGAACACTGAAGCTTTCTTT. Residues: CASSVGPGASNTEAFF.

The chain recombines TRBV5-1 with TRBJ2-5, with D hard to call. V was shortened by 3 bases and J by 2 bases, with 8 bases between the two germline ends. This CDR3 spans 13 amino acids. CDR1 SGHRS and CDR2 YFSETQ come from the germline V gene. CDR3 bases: TGCGCCAGCAGCTCCGACACGCAAGAGACCCAGTACTTC. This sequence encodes CASSSDTQETQYF.

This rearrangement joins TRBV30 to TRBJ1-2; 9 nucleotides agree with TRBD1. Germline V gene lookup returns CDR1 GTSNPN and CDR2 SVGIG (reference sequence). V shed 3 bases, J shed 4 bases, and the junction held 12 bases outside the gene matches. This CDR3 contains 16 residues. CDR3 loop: CAWRKSRGQGSYGYTF. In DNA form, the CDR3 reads TGTGCCTGGAGGAAATCACGGGGACAGGGTTCCTATGGCTACACCTTC.

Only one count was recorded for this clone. The CDR3 here is CAWSRQGLSYEQYF. The CDR3 region has the DNA TGTGCCTGGAGTCGACAGGGCCTCTCCTACGAGCAGTACTTC. The chain links TRBV30 to TRBJ2-7; 7 bases are a match to TRBD1. Germline trimming cut 2 bases from V and 0 bases from J; bases unmatched to any gene: 4. CDR3 length equals 14 residues. The germline gives CDR1 GTSNPN, CDR2 SVGIG (reference sequence). The full variable domain, rest sourced from reference TRBV30 and TRBJ2-7, is SQTIHQWPATLVQPVGSPLSLECTVEGTSNPNLYWYRQAAGRGLQLLFYSVGIGQISSEVPQNLSASRPQDRQFILSSKKLLLSDSGFYLCAWSRQGLSYEQYFGPGTRLTVT.

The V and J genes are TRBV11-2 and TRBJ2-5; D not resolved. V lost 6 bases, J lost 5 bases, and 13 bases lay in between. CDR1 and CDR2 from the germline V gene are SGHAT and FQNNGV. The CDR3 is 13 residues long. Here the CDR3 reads CASRPRLRETQYF. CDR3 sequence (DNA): TGTGCCAGCAGACCCAGATTGAGGGAGACCCAGTACTTC. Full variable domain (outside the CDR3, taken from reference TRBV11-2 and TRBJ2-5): EAGVAQSPRYKIIEKRQSVAFWCNPISGHATLYWYQQILGQGPKLLIQFQNNGVVDDSQLPKDRFSAERLKGVDSTLKIQPAKLEDSAVYLCASRPRLRETQYFGPGTRLLVL.

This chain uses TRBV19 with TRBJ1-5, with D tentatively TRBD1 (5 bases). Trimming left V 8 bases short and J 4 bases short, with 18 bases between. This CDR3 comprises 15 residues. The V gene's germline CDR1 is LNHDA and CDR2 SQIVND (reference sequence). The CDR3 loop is CASESSRVRNQPQHF. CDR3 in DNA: TGTGCCAGTGAGTCCAGCAGGGTAAGAAATCAGCCCCAGCATTTT.

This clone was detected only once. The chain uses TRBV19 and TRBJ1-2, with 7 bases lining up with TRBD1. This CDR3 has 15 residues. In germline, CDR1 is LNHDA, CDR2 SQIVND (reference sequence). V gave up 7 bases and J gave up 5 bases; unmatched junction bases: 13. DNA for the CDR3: TGTGCCAGTACCCTAAGGCGACAGGGCCGGTATGGCTACACCTTC. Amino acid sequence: CASTLRRQGRYGYTF.

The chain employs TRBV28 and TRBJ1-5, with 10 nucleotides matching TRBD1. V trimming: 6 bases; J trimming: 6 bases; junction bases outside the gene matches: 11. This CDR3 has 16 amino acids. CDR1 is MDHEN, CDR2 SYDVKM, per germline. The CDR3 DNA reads TGTGCCAGCAGATACTTTTGGACAGGGGGAACTCAGCCCCAGCATTTT. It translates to CASRYFWTGGTQPQHF.

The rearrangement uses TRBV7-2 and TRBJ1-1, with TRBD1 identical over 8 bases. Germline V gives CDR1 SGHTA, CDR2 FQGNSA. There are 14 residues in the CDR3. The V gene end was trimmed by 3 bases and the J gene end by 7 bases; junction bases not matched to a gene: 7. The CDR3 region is CASSLGDRTREAFF. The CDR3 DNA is TGTGCCAGCAGCTTGGGGGACAGGACCCGTGAAGCTTTCTTT.

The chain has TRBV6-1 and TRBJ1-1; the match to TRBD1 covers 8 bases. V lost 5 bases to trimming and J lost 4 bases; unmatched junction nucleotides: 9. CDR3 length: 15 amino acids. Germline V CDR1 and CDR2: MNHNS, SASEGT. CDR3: CASSTRGRMGTEAFF. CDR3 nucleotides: TGTGCCAGCAGTACCAGGGGGCGTATGGGCACTGAAGCTTTCTTT.

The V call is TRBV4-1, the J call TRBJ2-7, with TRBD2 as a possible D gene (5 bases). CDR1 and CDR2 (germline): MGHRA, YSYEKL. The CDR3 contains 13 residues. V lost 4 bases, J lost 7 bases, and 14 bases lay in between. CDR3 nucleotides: TGCGCCAGCAGCCTCCGGGAATGGGGAGAGCAGTACTTC. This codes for CASSLREWGEQYF.

The CDR3 region is CASSYGIGGREQYF. The CDR3, as DNA: TGTGCCAGCAGTTACGGAATAGGGGGCAGAGAGCAGTACTTC. The chain joins TRBV6-5 to TRBJ2-7; 7 bases agree with TRBD1. CDR1 and CDR2 from the germline V gene are MNHEY and SVGAGI. CDR3 length: 14 amino acids. With V trimmed by 2 bases and J by 7 bases, 8 bases remained unmatched.

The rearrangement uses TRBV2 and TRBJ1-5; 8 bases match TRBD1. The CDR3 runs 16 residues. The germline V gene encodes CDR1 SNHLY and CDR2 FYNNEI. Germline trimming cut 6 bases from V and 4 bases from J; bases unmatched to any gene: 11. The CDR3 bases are TGTGCCAGCAGCCCAAGCGGACAGGGCGTAAATCAGCCCCAGCATTTT. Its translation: CASSPSGQGVNQPQHF.

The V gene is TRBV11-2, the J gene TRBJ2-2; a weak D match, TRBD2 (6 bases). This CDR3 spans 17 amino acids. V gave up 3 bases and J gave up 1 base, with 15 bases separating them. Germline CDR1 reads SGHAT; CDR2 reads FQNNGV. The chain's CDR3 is CASSFPRLAVNTGELFF. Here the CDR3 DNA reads TGTGCCAGCAGCTTCCCTCGATTAGCGGTGAACACCGGGGAGCTGTTTTTT.

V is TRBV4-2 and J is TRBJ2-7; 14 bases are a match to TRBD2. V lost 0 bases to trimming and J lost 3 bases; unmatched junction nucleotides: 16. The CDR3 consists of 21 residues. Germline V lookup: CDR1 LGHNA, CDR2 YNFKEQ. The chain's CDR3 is CASSQDRGLAGAQGTDYEQYF. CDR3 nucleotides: TGTGCCAGCAGCCAAGATCGGGGACTAGCGGGGGCCCAAGGCACTGACTACGAGCAGTACTTC.

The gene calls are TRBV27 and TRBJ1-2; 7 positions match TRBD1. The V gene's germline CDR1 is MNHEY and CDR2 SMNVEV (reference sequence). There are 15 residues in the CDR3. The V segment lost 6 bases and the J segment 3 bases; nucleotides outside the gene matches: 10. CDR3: CASRAGGLSDYGYTF. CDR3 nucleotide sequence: TGTGCCAGCAGAGCAGGGGGATTGTCCGACTATGGCTACACCTTC.

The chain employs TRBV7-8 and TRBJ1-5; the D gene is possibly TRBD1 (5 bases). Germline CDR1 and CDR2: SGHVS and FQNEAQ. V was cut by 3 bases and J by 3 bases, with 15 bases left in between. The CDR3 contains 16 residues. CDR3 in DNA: TGTGCCAGCAGCTTTAGGGGCCAGAGCCTCAATCAGCCCCAGCATTTT. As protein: CASSFRGQSLNQPQHF.

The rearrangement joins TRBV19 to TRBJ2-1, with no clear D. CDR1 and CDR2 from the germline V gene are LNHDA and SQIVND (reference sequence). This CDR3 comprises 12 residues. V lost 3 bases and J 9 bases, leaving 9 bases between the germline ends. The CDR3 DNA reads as TGTGCCAGTAGTATTTCAGGCCTTGAGCAGTTCTTC. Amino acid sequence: CASSISGLEQFF.

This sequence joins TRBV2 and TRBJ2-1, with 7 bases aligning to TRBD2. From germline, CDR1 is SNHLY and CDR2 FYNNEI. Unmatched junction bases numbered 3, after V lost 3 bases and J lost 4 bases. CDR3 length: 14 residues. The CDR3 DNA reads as TGTGCCAGCAGTGAGGGGGGGGTGTACAATGAGCAGTTCTTC. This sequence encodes CASSEGGVYNEQFF.

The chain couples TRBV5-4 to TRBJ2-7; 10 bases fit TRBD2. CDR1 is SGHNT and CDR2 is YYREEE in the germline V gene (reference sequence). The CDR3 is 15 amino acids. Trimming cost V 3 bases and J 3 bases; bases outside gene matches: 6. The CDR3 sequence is CASSSLAGGFYEQYF. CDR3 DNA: TGTGCCAGCAGCTCCTTAGCGGGAGGTTTCTACGAGCAGTACTTC.